Listed below are T cell receptor beta chains from one sample, sequenced in a study of control samples from healthy donors and cancer patients. Repertoires were generated with immunoSEQ multiplex PCR, while TCRdb's copy carries only in-frame clones and drops some. Of around 110,000 clones in the sample, roughly nine tenths were seen once. Sequenced material: PBMCs. Receptors were obtained from a woman aged 45-59 years with colorectal cancer. Both conserved end residues are part of each CDR3. Fields, in order: V gene, D gene, J gene, CDR3 protein. The D gene is left open where the match is weak.

TRBV10-3	TRBD1	TRBJ2-7	CAIGKGTGVEQYF
TRBV2	-	TRBJ2-7	CASSAFQGGEQYF
TRBV19	-	TRBJ1-5	CASNSLNQPQHF
TRBV18	-	TRBJ2-7	CASSLGTSYEQYF
TRBV5-4	-	TRBJ2-7	CASSSGTPTYEQYF
TRBV12-3/TRBV12-4	-	TRBJ1-2	CASSYRASSGYTF
TRBV9	-	TRBJ1-1	CASSVGAGELGTEAFF
TRBV2	-	TRBJ2-2	CASSPQGTGELFF
TRBV24-1	-	TRBJ1-1	CATSDPGQEAFF
TRBV9	-	TRBJ1-2	CASHGLKGGYTF
TRBV11-2	-	TRBJ1-2	CASSPALPLYGYTF
TRBV30	-	TRBJ2-3	CAWTRGTDTQYF
TRBV3-1/TRBV3-2	-	TRBJ1-5	CASSQGTSDQPQHF
TRBV6-5	-	TRBJ2-5	CASSSYQETQYF
TRBV5-1	-	TRBJ1-1	CASKDNTEAFF
TRBV3-1/TRBV3-2	-	TRBJ2-5	CASSPGDRSIQETQYF
TRBV6-5	-	TRBJ2-5	CASNAVGGSAETQYF
TRBV4-1	-	TRBJ2-2	CASSQDRGGRDPGELFF
TRBV10-3	TRBD1	TRBJ1-3	CAISVQDRGGSGNTIYF
TRBV28	-	TRBJ2-1	CASSRAIAPGEQFF
TRBV7-9	TRBD2	TRBJ2-7	CASSTSGGAHEQYF
TRBV28	-	TRBJ2-5	CASRTPQETQYF
TRBV19	TRBD2	TRBJ2-5	CASSIDPPGGGSETQYF
TRBV7-2	-	TRBJ2-7	CASSLPGVSYEQYF
TRBV14	TRBD2	TRBJ2-2	CASSPGLAGRELFF
TRBV7-6	-	TRBJ1-1	CASSLGHQNTEAFF
TRBV5-1	-	TRBJ2-2	CASTVGAANTGELFF
TRBV28	-	TRBJ1-5	CASSLGGAYSNQPQHF
TRBV19	TRBD1	TRBJ1-4	CASSGQGEKLFF
TRBV7-3	TRBD2	TRBJ2-5	CARAKTTSGDWYQETQYF
TRBV7-9	-	TRBJ2-7	CASSLLATQGEQYF
TRBV19	-	TRBJ1-5	CASSPTRNQPQHF
TRBV6-2/TRBV6-3	TRBD1	TRBJ1-2	CASSYSRQGEGYTF
TRBV3-1/TRBV3-2	TRBD1	TRBJ1-2	CASSQDDRGLGYTF
TRBV7-3	TRBD1	TRBJ1-5	CASSLRQGQPQHF
TRBV12-3/TRBV12-4	-	TRBJ1-3	CASRYRHTIYF
TRBV7-2	-	TRBJ2-2	CASSSSVWSGELFF
TRBV5-6	-	TRBJ1-1	CASSVRQANTEAFF
TRBV11-2	-	TRBJ1-1	CASSPTRSRRPDRGTEAFF
TRBV5-1	-	TRBJ1-1	CASGDLGNTEAFF
TRBV3-1/TRBV3-2	TRBD2	TRBJ2-3	CASSQGVSGGAADTQYF
TRBV5-1	-	TRBJ1-2	CASSLSAEGTNYGYTF
TRBV11-2	-	TRBJ1-1	CASSPHFQDTEAFF
TRBV27	-	TRBJ1-5	CASRMGIGGNQPQHF
TRBV4-2	-	TRBJ2-5	CASSQGDAGETQYF
TRBV6-1	-	TRBJ1-2	CASSERRGFNYGYTF
TRBV25-1	-	TRBJ1-2	CASSARASGGYTF
TRBV19	-	TRBJ2-7	CASSIGTTSFEQYF
TRBV27	-	TRBJ2-2	CASTAGYAGELFF